Below, 10 T cell receptor beta chains from the same sample are listed, as sequenced in a study of T cell repertoires in cytomegalovirus infection. One entry per CDR3 protein, called by TCRdb with MiXCR from the reads. Among about 140,000 distinct CDR3 sequences listed, under 8% were seen once. Sequenced material: PBMCs. The receptors here all came from a human donor in good health (CMV status not recorded). Some clones in this sample may be carry-over from other donors' samples.

There are many counts of this clonotype. The chain employs TRBV7-8 and TRBJ1-5; D is perhaps TRBD1 (6 bases). CDR3 length: 14 amino acids. V was cut by 4 bases and J by 6 bases, with 13 bases left in between. CDR1 SGHVS and CDR2 FQNEAQ come from the germline V gene. The CDR3 nucleotides are TGTGCCAGCAGCTCCATCAGGGGTAGTCAGCCCCAGCATTTT. This gives the protein CASSSIRGSQPQHF.

This clonotype was observed many times. This chain links TRBV7-8 with TRBJ1-3; D is unclear. The germline V gene has CDR1 SGHVS and CDR2 FQNEAQ. With 0 bases removed from V and 0 bases from J, the gap between germline ends came to 9 bases. The CDR3 spans 16 residues. The CDR3 here is CASSLASGVSGNTIYF. CDR3 in DNA: TGTGCCAGCAGCTTAGCGAGTGGGGTCTCTGGAAACACCATATATTTT.

V gene TRBV7-9 combines with J gene TRBJ1-5; possibly TRBD1 for D (5 bases). The CDR3 has 16 amino acids. Germline loops: CDR1 SEHNR, CDR2 FQNEAQ (reference sequence). V lost 3 bases, J lost 2 bases, and 14 bases lay in between. CDR3 sequence: CASSFTRDGGNQPQHF. The CDR3 DNA reads as TGTGCCAGCAGCTTTACCAGGGACGGCGGCAATCAGCCCCAGCATTTT.

This clonotype came up many times. The V gene is TRBV5-1, the J gene TRBJ1-2; 8 positions agree with TRBD1. V shed 5 bases, J shed 6 bases, and the junction held 3 bases outside the gene matches. Germline V lookup: CDR1 SGHRS, CDR2 YFSETQ. The CDR3 is made up of 12 amino acids. The CDR3 DNA is TGCGCCAGCAGGTCAGGGGGCCATGGCTACACCTTC. It specifies CASRSGGHGYTF.

This clonotype was observed many times. This chain links TRBV19 with TRBJ2-3; D remains unclear. Trimming stripped 7 bases from V and 0 bases from J, with 11 bases between. Germline assignment: CDR1 LNHDA and CDR2 SQIVND (reference sequence). This CDR3 is 14 amino acids long. Written as DNA, the CDR3 is TGTGCCAGTAAGAAACAGCATAGCACAGATACGCAGTATTTT. Translating it yields CASKKQHSTDTQYF. The full variable domain, its missing parts supplied by reference TRBV19 and TRBJ2-3, is DGGITQSPKYLFRKEGQNVTLSCEQNLNHDAMYWYRQDPGQGLRLIYYSQIVNDFQKGDIAEGYSVSREKKESFPLTVTSAQKNPTAFYLCASKKQHSTDTQYFGPGTRLTVL.

There are a few counts of this clonotype. This rearrangement joins TRBV24-1 to TRBJ2-2, with TRBD2 identical over 9 bases. The V segment lost 2 bases and the J segment 7 bases; nucleotides outside the gene matches: 7. CDR1 and CDR2 (germline): KGHDR, SFDVKD. There are 16 residues in the CDR3. Here the CDR3 DNA reads TGTGCCACCAGTGATTCGGGACTAGCAAGTCGCGGGGAGCTGTTTTTT. This encodes CATSDSGLASRGELFF.

This clonotype was observed many times. The chain joins TRBV7-2 to TRBJ2-7, with D possibly matching TRBD2 (6 bases). Germline V gene lookup returns CDR1 SGHTA and CDR2 FQGNSA. V was pared by 1 base and J by 3 bases, with 13 bases between. CDR3 size: 15 residues. CDR3 bases: TGTGCCAGCAGCTTAGTTATCGGGGGTCGCTACGAGCAGTACTTC. It is translated as CASSLVIGGRYEQYF. Drawing the rest from reference TRBV7-2 and TRBJ2-7, the complete variable domain is GAGVSQSPSNKVTEKGKDVELRCDPISGHTALYWYRQSLGQGLEFLIYFQGNSAPDKSGLPSDRFSAERTGGSVSTLTIQRTQQEDSAVYLCASSLVIGGRYEQYFGPGTRLTVT.

The chain joins TRBV5-1 to TRBJ2-3; 7 bases fit TRBD2. V was clipped by 4 bases and J by 6 bases; unmatched bases: 11. Germline V gene lookup returns CDR1 SGHRS and CDR2 YFSETQ. The CDR3 runs 15 residues. In nucleotides, the CDR3 is TGCGCCAGCAGCAGCGGACTAGGAGTCTCGGATACGCAGTATTTT. This codes for CASSSGLGVSDTQYF. The entire variable domain, with the rest obtained from reference TRBV5-1 and TRBJ2-3, is as follows: KAGVTQTPRYLIKTRGQQVTLSCSPISGHRSVSWYQQTPGQGLQFLFEYFSETQRNKGNFPGRFSGRQFSNSRSEMNVSTLELGDSALYLCASSSGLGVSDTQYFGPGTRLTVL.

This clonotype was seen a handful of times. The chain joins TRBV19 to TRBJ1-1; a possible D gene is TRBD1 (5 bases). V gave up 6 bases and J gave up 1 base, with 9 bases separating them. This CDR3 region has 13 residues. Germline V CDR1 and CDR2: LNHDA, SQIVND (reference sequence). CDR3 in DNA: TGTGCCAGTAGCATGACAGCGAACACTGAAGCTTTCTTT. This encodes CASSMTANTEAFF.

This clonotype was found a few times. The chain employs TRBV5-1 and TRBJ2-1; TRBD2 agrees at 8 bases. The CDR3 covers 15 residues. The junction had 7 bases not matched to a gene; V was cut back by 4 bases and J by 4 bases. Germline CDR1 is SGHRS and CDR2 is YFSETQ. DNA of the CDR3: TGCGCCAGCAGCCTTAGCGGGGATTTGTACAATGAGCAGTTCTTC. It yields the protein CASSLSGDLYNEQFF.